These 3 T cell receptor beta chains came from one sample sequenced in a study of blood T cell repertoires in COVID-19. Sequencing used immunoSEQ multiplex PCR; TCRdb keeps in-frame clones, though not all of them. The sample records about 530,000 clones, around nine tenths being singletons. Specimen: peripheral blood. These receptors all come from a woman between 50 and 59 years old with COVID-19, enrolled during active disease.

The chain links TRBV6-5 to TRBJ1-1; weak D call: TRBD1 (6 bases). CDR1 and CDR2 (germline): MNHEY, SVGAGI. The CDR3 totals 14 residues. The ends were cut back, 6 bases at V and 5 bases at J, with 16 bases in the middle. The DNA of the CDR3 is TGTGCCAGCAGAATCTGGGGGCTCCGAACTGAAGCTTTCTTT. Its protein product is CASRIWGLRTEAFF.

This clone was counted once. The J gene is TRBJ1-1, the V gene TRBV11-3; D is undetermined. V was trimmed by 1 base and J by 3 bases, leaving 6 bases between them. The CDR3 is 13 residues long. CDR1 SGHNT and CDR2 YENEEA come from the germline V gene. CDR3 protein: CASSLGSDTEAFF. CDR3 sequence (DNA): TGTGCCAGCAGCTTAGGGTCGGACACTGAAGCTTTCTTT.

The rearrangement uses TRBV25-1 and TRBJ1-3; maybe TRBD1 (6 bases). CDR3 length: 15 amino acids. Germline CDR1 reads MGHDK; CDR2 reads SYGVNS. Trimming took off 2 bases at V and 2 bases at J, with 10 bases between the two ends. The CDR3 DNA is TGTGCCAGCAGTGAAGGGGGGGCGGCTGGAAACACCATATATTTT. Translated, it gives CASSEGGAAGNTIYF.